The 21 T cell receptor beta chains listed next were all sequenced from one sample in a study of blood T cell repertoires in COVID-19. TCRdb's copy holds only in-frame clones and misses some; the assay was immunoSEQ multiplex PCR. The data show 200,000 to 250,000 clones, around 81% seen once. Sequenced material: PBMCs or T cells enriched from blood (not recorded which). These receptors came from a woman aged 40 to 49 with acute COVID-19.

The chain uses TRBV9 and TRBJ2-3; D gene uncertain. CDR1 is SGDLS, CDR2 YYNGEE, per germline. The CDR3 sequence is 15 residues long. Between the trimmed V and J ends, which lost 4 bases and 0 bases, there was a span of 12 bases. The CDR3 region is CASSPVGWSTDTQYF. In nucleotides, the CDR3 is TGTGCCAGCAGCCCCGTTGGCTGGAGCACAGATACGCAGTATTTT.

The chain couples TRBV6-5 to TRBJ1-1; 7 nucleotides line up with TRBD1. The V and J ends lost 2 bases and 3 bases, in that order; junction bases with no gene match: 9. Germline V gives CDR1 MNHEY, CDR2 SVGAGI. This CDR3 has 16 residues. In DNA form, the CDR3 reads TGTGCCAGCAGTTACGGCGGCAGGGGGAAGGACACTGAAGCTTTCTTT. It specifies CASSYGGRGKDTEAFF.

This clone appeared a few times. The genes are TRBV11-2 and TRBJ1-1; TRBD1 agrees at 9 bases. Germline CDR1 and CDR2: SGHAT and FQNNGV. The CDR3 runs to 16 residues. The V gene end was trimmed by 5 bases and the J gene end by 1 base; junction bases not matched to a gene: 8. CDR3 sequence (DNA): TGTGCCAGCAGCCCCAGACAGGGGGTGGGGAACACTGAAGCTTTCTTT. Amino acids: CASSPRQGVGNTEAFF.

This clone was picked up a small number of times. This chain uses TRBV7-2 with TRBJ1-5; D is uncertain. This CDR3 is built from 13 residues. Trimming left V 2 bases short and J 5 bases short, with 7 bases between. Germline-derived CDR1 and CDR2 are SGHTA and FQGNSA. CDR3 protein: CASSLRGHQPQHF. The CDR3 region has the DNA TGTGCCAGCAGCTTAAGAGGTCATCAGCCCCAGCATTTT.

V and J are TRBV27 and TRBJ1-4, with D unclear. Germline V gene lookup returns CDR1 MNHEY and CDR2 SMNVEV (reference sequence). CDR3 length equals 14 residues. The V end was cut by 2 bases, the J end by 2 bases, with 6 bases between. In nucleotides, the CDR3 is TGTGCCAGCAGTTTACTCGAGACTAATGAAAAACTGTTTTTT. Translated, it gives CASSLLETNEKLFF.

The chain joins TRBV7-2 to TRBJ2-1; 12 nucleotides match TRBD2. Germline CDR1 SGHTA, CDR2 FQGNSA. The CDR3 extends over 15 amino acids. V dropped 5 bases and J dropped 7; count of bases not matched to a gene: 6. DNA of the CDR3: TGTGCCAGCAGCGCAAGGCTAGCGGGAGGGAATGAGCAGTTCTTC. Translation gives CASSARLAGGNEQFF.

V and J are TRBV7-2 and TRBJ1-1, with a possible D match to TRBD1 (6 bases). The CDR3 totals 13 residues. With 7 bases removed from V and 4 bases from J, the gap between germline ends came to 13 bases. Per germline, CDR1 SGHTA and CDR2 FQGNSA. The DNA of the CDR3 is TGTGCCAGCAATCCTTACAGGGCCACTGAAGCTTTCTTT. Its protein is CASNPYRATEAFF.

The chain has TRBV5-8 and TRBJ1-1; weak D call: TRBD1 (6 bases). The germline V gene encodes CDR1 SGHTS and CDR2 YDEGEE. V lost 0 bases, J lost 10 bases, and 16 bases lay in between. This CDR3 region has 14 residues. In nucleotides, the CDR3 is TGTGCCAGCAGCTTGGTATGGGGGCAAAAGGGAGCTTTCTTT. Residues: CASSLVWGQKGAFF.

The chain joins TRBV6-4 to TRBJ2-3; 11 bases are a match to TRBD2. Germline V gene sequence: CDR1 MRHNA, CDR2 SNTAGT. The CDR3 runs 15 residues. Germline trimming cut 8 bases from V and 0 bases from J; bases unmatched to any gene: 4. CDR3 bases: TGTGCCAGCGCCCGGACTAGCGGGAGCACAGATACGCAGTATTTT. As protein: CASARTSGSTDTQYF.

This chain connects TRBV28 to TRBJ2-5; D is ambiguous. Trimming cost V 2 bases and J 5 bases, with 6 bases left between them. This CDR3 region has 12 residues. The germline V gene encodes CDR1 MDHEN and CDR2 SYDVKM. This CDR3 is CASSLGSETQYF. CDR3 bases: TGTGCCAGCAGTTTAGGCTCCGAGACCCAGTACTTC.

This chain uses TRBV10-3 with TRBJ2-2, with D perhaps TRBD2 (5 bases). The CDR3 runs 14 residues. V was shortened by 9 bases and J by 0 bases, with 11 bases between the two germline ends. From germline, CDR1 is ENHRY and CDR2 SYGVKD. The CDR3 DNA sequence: TGTGCCATTAAAGCGGAGCCGAACACCGGGGAGCTGTTTTTT. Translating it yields CAIKAEPNTGELFF.

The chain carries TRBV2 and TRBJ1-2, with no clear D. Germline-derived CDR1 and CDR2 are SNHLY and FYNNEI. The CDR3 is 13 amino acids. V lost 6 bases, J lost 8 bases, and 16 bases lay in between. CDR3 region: CASSADSILGYTF. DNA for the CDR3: TGTGCCAGCAGCGCTGACTCTATTCTAGGCTACACCTTC.

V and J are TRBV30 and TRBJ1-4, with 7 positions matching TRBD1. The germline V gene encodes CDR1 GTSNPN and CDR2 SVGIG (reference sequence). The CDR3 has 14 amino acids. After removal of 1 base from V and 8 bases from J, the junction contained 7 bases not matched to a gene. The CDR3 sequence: CAWSGDSLEEKLFF. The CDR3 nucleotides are TGTGCCTGGAGTGGGGACAGCCTAGAGGAAAAACTGTTTTTT.

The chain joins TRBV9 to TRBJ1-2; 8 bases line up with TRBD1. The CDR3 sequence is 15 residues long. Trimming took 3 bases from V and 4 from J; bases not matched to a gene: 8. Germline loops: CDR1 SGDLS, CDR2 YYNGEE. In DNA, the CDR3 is TGTGCCAGCAGCGCCCCAGCAGGGGGCGCCTATGGCTACACCTTC. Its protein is CASSAPAGGAYGYTF.

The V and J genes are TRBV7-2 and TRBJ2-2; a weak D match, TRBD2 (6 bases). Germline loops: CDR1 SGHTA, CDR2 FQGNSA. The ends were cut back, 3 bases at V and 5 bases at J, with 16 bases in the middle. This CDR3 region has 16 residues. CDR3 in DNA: TGTGCCAGCAGCTTGTCGGTGTCTAGCGTGACCGGGGAGCTGTTTTTT. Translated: CASSLSVSSVTGELFF. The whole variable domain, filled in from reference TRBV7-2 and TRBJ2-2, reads GAGVSQSPSNKVTEKGKDVELRCDPISGHTALYWYRQSLGQGLEFLIYFQGNSAPDKSGLPSDRFSAERTGGSVSTLTIQRTQQEDSAVYLCASSLSVSSVTGELFFGEGSRLTVL.

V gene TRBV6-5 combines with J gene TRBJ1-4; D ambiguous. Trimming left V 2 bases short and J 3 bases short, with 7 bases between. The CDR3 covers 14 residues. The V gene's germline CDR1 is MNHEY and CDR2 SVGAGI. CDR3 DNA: TGTGCCAGCAGTTACGCAACGGCTAATGAAAAACTGTTTTTT. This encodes CASSYATANEKLFF.

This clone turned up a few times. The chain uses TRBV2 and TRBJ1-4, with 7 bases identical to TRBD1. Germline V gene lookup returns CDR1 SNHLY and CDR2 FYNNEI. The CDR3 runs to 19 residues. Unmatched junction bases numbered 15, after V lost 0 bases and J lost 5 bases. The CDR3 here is CASSEALGAGGAQNEKLFF. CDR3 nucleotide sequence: TGTGCCAGCAGTGAAGCGCTCGGGGCAGGGGGAGCACAAAATGAAAAACTGTTTTTT. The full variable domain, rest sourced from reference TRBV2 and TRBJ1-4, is EPEVTQTPSHQVTQMGQEVILRCVPISNHLYFYWYRQILGQKVEFLVSFYNNEISEKSEIFDDQFSVERPDGSNFTLKIRSTKLEDSAMYFCASSEALGAGGAQNEKLFFGSGTQLSVL.

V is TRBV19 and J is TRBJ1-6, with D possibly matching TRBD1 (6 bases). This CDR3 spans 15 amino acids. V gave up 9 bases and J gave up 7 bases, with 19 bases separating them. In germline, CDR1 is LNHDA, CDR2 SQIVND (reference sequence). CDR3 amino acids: CASSTITGLNSPLHF. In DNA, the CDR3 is TGTGCCAGCAGCACGATTACAGGGCTGAATTCACCCCTCCACTTT.

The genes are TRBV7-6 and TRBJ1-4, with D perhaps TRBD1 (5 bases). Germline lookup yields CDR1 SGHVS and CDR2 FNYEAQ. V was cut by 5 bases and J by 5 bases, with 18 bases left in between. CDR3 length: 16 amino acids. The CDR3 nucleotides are TGTGCCAGCAGCACAAAAACCCCAAGGGGCAATGAAAAACTGTTTTTT. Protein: CASSTKTPRGNEKLFF.

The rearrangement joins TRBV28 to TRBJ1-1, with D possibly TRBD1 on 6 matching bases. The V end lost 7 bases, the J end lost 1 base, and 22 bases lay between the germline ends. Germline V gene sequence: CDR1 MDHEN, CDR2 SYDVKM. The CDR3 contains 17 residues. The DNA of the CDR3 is TGTGCCAGCACTCCAAGGGGGGGCCTTGGGGGGAACACTGAAGCTTTCTTT. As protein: CASTPRGGLGGNTEAFF.

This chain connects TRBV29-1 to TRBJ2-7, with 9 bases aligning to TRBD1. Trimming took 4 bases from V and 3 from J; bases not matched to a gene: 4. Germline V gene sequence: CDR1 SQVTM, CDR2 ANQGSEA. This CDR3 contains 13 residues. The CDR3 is CSVVGQGNYEQYF. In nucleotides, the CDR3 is TGCAGCGTTGTGGGACAGGGAAACTACGAGCAGTACTTC.